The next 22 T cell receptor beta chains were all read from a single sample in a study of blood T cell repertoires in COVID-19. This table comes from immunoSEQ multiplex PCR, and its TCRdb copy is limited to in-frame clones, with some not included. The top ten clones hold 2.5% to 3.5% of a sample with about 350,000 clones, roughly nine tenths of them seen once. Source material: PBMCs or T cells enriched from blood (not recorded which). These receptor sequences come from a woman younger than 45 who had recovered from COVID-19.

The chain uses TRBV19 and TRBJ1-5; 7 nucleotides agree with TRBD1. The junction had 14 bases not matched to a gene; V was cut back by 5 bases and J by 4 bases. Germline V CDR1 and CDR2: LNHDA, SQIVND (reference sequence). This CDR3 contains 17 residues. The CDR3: CASSSRTGTKGNQPQHF. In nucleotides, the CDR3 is TGTGCCAGTAGTTCCCGGACAGGCACCAAGGGGAATCAGCCCCAGCATTTT.

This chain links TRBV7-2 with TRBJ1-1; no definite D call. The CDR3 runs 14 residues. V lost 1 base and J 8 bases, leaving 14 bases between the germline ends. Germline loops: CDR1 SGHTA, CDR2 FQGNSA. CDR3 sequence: CASSLDGALREAFF. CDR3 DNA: TGTGCCAGCAGCTTAGACGGTGCGTTGAGGGAAGCTTTCTTT.

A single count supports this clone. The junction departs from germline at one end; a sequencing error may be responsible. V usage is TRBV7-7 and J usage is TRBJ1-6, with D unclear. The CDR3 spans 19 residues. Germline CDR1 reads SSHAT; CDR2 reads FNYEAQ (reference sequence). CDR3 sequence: CASSLAHPGPSSYNSPLHF. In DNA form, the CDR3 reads TGTGCTAGCAGCTTAGCGCACCCAGGTCCGAGCTCCTATAATTCACCCCTCCACTTT. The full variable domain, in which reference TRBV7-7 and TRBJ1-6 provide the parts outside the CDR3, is GAGVSQSPRYKVTKRGQDVTLRCDPISSHATLYWYQQALGQGPEFLTYFNYEAQPDKSGLPSDRFSAERPEGSISTLTIQRTEQRDSAMYRCASSLAHPGPSSYNSPLHFGNGTRLTVT.

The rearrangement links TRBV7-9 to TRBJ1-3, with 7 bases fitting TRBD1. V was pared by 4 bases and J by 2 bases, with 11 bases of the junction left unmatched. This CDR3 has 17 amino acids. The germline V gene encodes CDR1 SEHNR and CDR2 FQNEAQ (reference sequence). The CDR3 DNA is TGTGCCAGCAGCTCCAGCAGGGCAGACAGGGCTGGAAACACCATATATTTT. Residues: CASSSSRADRAGNTIYF.

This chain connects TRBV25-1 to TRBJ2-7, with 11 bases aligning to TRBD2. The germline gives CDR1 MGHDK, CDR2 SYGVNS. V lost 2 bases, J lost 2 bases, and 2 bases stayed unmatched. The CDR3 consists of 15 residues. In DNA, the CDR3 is TGTGCCAGCAGTGAAGGACTAGCGGGCCCCTACGAGCAGTACTTC. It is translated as CASSEGLAGPYEQYF.

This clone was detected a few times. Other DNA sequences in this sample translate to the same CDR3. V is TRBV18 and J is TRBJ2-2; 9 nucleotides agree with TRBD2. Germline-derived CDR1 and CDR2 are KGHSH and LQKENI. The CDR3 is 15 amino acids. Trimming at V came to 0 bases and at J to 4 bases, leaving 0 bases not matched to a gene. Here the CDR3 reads CASSPPSGGTGELFF. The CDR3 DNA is TGTGCCAGCTCACCACCTAGCGGGGGCACCGGGGAGCTGTTTTTT.

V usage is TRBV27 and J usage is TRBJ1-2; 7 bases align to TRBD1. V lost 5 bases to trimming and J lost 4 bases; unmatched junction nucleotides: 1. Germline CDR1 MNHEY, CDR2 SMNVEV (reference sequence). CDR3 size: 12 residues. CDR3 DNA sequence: TGTGCCAGCAGTAACAGGGGCTATGGCTACACCTTC. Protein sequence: CASSNRGYGYTF.

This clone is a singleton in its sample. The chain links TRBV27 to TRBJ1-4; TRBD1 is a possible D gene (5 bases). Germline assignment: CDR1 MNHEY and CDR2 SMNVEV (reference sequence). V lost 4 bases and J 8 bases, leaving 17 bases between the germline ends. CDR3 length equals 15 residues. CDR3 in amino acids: CASSSFAGTIEKLFF. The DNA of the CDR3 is TGTGCCAGCAGTTCCTTCGCCGGGACTATCGAAAAACTGTTTTTT. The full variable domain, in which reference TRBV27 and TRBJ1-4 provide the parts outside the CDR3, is EAQVTQNPRYLITVTGKKLTVTCSQNMNHEYMSWYRQDPGLGLRQIYYSMNVEVTDKGDVPEGYKVSRKEKRNFPLILESPSPNQTSLYFCASSSFAGTIEKLFFGSGTQLSVL.

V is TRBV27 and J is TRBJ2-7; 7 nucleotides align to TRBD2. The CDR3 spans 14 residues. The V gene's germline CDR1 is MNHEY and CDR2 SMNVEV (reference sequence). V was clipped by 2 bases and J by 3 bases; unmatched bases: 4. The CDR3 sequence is CASSLMSSGYEQYF. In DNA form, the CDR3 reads TGTGCCAGCAGTTTAATGTCTAGCGGCTACGAGCAGTACTTC.

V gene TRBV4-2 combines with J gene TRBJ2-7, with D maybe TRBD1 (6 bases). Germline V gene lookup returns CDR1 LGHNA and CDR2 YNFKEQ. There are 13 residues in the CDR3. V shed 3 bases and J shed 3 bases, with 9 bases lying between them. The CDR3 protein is CASSQDSLYEQYF. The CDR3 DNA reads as TGTGCCAGCAGCCAGGACAGCCTCTACGAGCAGTACTTC.

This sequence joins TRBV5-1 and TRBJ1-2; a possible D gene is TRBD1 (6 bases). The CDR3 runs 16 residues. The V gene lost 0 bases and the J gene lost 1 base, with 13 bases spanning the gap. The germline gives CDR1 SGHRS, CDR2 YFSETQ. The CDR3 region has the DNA TGCGCCAGCAGCTTGGCAGCGACAGGAAGTAACTATGGCTACACCTTC. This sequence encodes CASSLAATGSNYGYTF.

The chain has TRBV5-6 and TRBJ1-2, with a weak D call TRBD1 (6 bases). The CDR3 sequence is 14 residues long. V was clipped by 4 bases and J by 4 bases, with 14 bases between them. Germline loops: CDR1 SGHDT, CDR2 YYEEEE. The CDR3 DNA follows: TGTGCCAGCAGCATAGCCACAGGGTCCTATGGCTACACCTTC. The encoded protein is CASSIATGSYGYTF.

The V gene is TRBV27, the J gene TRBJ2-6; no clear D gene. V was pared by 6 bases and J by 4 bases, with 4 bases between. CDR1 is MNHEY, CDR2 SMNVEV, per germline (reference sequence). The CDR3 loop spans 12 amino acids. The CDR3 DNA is TGTGCCAGCAGGACAGGGGCCAACGTCCTGACTTTC. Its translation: CASRTGANVLTF.

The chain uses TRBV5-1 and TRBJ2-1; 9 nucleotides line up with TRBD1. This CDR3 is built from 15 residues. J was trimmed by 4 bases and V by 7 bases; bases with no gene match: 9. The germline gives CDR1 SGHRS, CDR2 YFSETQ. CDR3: CASATGTGSYNEQFF. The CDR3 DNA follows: TGCGCCAGCGCCACCGGGACAGGGTCGTACAATGAGCAGTTCTTC.

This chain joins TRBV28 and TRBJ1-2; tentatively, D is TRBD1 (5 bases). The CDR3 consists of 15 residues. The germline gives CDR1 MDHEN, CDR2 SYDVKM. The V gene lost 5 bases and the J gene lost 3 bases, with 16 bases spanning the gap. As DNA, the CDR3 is TGTGCCAGCAGTCCCTTCCAGGGCCGTCACTATGGCTACACCTTC. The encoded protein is CASSPFQGRHYGYTF.

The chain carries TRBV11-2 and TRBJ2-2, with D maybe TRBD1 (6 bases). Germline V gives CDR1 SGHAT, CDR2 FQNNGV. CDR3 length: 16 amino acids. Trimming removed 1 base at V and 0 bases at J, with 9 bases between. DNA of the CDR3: TGTGCCAGCAGCTTAGTGAGGGGGTCGAACACCGGGGAGCTGTTTTTT. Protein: CASSLVRGSNTGELFF.

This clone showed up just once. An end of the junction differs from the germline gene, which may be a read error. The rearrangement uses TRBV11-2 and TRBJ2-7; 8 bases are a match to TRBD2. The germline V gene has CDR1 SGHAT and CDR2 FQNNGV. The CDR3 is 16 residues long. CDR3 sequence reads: CASSQQVGTSHYQQYF. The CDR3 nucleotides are TGTGCCAGCAGCCAGCAAGTGGGGACTAGTCACTACCAGCAGTACTTC.

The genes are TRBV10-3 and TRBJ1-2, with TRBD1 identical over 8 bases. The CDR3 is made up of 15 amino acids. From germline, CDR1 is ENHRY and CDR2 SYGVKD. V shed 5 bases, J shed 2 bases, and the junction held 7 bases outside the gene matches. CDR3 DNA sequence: TGTGCCATCAGTACCCCGGGACAGGAGAACTATGGCTACACCTTC. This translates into CAISTPGQENYGYTF.

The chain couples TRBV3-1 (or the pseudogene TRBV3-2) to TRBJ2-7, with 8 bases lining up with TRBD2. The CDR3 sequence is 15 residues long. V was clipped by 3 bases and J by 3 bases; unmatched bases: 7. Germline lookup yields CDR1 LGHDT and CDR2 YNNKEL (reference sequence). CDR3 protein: CASSHKSGSVYEQYF. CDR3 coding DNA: TGTGCCAGCAGCCATAAAAGCGGGAGTGTCTACGAGCAGTACTTC.

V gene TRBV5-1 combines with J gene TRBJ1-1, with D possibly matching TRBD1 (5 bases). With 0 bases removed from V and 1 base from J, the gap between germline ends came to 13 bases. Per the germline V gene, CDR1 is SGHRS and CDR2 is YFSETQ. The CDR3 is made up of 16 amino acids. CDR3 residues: CASSLVAGLGNTEAFF. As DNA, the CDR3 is TGCGCCAGCAGCTTGGTTGCAGGGCTGGGGAACACTGAAGCTTTCTTT.

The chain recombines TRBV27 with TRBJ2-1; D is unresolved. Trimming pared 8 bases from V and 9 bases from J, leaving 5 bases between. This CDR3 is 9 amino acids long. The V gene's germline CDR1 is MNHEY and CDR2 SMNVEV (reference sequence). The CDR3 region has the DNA TGTGCCAGCGCGCCTGAGCAGTTCTTC. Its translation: CASAPEQFF.

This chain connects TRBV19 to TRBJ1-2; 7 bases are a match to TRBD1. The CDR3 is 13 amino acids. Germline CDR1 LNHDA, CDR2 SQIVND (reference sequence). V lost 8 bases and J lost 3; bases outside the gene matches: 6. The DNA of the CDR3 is TGTGCCAGTCAACAGGGGTTGGACTATGGCTACACCTTC. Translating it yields CASQQGLDYGYTF. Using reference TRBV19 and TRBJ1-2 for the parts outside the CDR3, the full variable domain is DGGITQSPKYLFRKEGQNVTLSCEQNLNHDAMYWYRQDPGQGLRLIYYSQIVNDFQKGDIAEGYSVSREKKESFPLTVTSAQKNPTAFYLCASQQGLDYGYTFGSGTRLTVV.